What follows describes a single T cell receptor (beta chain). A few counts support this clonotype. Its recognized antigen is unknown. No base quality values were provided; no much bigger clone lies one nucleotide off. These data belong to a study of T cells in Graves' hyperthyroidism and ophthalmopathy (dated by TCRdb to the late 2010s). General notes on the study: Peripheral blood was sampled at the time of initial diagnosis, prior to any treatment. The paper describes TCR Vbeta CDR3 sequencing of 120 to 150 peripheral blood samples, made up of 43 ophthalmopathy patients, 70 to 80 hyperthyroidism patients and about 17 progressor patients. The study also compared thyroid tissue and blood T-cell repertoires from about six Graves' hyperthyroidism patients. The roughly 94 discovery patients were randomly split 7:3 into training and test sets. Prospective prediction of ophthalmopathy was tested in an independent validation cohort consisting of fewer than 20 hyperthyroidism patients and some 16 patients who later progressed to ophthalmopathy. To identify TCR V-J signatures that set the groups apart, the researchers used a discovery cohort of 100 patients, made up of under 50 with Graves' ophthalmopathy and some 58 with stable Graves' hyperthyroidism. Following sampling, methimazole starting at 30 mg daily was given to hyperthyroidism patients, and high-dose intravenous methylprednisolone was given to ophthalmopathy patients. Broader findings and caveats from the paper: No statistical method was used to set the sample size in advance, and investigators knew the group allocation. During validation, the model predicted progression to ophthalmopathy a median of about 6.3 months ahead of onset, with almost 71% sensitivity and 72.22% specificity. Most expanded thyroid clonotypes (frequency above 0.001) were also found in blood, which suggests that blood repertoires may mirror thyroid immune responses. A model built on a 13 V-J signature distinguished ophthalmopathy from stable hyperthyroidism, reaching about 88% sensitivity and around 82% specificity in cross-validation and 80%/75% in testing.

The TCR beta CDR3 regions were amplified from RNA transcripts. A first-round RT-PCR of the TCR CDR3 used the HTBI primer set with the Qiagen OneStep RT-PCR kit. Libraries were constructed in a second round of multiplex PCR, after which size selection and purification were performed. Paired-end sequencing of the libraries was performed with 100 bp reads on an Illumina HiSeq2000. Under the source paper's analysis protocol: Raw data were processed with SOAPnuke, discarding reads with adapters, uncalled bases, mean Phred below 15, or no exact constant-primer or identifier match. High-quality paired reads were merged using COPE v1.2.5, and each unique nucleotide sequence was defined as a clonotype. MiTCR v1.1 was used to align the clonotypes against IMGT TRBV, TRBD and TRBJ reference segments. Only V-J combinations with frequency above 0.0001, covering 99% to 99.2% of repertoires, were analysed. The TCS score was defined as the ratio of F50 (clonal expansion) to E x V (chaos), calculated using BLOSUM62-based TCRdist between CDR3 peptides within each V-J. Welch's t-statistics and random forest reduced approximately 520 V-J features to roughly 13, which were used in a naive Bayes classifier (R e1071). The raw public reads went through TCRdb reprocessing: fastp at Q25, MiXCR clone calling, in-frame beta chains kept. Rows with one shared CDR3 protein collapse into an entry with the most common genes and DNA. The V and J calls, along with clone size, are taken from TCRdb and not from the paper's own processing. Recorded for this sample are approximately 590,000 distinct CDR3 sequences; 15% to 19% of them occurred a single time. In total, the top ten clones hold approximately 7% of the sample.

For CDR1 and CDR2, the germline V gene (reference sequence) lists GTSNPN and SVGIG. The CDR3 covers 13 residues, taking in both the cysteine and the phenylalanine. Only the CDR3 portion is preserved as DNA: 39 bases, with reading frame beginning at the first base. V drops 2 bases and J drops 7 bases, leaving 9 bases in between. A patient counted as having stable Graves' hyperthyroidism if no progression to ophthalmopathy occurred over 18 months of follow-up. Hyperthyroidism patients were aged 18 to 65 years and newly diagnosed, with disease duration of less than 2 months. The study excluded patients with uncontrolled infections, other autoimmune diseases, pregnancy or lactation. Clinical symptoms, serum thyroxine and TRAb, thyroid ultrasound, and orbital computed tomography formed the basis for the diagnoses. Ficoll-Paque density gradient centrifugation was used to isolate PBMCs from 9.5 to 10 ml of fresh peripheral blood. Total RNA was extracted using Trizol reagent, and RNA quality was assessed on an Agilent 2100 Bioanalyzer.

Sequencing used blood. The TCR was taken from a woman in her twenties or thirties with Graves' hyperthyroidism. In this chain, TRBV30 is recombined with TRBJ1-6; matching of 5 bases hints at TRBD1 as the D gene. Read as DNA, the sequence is TGTGCCTGGAGTCCTGGGGACAATTCACCCCTCCACTTT. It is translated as CAWSPGDNSPLHF.